The T cell receptor (beta chain) under discussion was sequenced for a study of response to subunit inactivated influenza vaccine. TCRdb re-called the RT-PCR reads through MiXCR, storing one row per CDR3 protein. Among 650,000 to 800,000 distinct CDR3 sequences listed, less than 20% were seen once. Study outcomes and limitations: The study's authors posited that every seasonal influenza vaccination enlists few new T cells.

The ends were cut back, 0 bases at V and 9 bases at J, with 5 bases in the middle. This CDR3 spans 12 amino acids. CDR1 and CDR2 (germline): SGHTA, FQGTGA. There are a few counts of this clonotype. The antigen remains unidentified. The sequence was obtained from a man aged 50-60 years who received an inactivated influenza vaccine. This specimen was PBMCs from blood, taken 4 to 6 days after vaccination. The chain is built from TRBV7-3 and TRBJ2-2; D remains unclear. The CDR3 region is CASSLTGRELFF. The CDR3 nucleotides read TGTGCCAGCAGCTTAACGGGAAGGGAGCTGTTTTTT.